The entry below describes one T cell receptor beta chain. This CDR3 comprises 18 residues. Losses at the gene ends were 4 bases for V and 0 bases for J; bases not matched to a gene: 9. Per the germline V gene, CDR1 is SGHAT and CDR2 is FQNNGV. PCR employed 60 Vbeta and 13 Jbeta primers. Repertoires were generated with immunoSEQ multiplex PCR, while TCRdb's copy carries only in-frame clones and drops some. The sample gives some 200,000 clones, roughly 80% of which show up once; about 5.7% is in the top ten. The data belong to a study of cytomegalovirus exposure and HLA in healthy donors. The source material was PBMCs. The clonotype comes from a man aged 40-50 years in good health and CMV-seropositive. The V call is TRBV11-2, the J call TRBJ1-6; 7 bases align to TRBD1. DNA for the CDR3: TGTGCCAGCAGCTCCGGACAGGCCCTCAGCTCCTATAATTCACCCCTCCACTTT. Translation gives CASSSGQALSSYNSPLHF.